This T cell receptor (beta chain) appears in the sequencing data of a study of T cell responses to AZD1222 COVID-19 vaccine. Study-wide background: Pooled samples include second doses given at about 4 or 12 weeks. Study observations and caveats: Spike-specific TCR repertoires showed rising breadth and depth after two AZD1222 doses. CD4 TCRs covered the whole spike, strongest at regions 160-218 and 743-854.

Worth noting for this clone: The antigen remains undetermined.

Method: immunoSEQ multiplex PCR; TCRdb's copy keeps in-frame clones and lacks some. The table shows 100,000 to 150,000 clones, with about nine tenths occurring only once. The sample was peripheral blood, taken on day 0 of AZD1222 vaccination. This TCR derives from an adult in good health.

This CDR3 is CASSQPRLATSTDTQYF. Here the CDR3 DNA reads TGCGCCAGCAGCCAACCTAGACTAGCGACGAGCACAGATACGCAGTATTTT. The chain employs TRBV4-1 and TRBJ2-3; 8 positions agree with TRBD2. The germline V gene encodes CDR1 MGHRA and CDR2 YSYEKL. Trimming removed 2 bases from V and 0 bases from J; junction bases left unmatched: 7. The CDR3 contains 17 residues.